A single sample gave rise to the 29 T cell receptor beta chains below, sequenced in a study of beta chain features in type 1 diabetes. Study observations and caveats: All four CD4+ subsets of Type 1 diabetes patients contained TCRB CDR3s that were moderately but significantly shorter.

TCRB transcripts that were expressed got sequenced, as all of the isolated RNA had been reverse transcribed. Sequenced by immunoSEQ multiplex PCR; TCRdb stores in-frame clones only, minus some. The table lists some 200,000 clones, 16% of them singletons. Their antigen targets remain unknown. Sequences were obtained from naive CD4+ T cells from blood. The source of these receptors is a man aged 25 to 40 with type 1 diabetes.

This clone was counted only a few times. The CDR3 DNA follows: TGCGCCAGCAGCCGACAGGGGCCCCTCCGAGAGACCCAGTACTTC. Translation: CASSRQGPLRETQYF. The V gene is TRBV5-1, the J gene TRBJ2-5, with 8 bases fitting TRBD1. The CDR3 contains 15 residues. J lost 4 bases, V lost 4 bases, and 9 bases had no gene match. CDR1 is SGHRS and CDR2 is YFSETQ in the germline V gene.

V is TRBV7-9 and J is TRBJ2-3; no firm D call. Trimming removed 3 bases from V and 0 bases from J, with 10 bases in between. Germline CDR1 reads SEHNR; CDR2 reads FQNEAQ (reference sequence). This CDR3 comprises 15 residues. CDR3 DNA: TGTGCCAGCAGCTTTGCAGGCTCTAGCACAGATACGCAGTATTTT. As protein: CASSFAGSSTDTQYF.

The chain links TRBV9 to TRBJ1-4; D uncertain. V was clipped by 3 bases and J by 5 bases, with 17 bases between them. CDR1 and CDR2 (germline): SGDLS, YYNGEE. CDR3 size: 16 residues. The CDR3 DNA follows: TGTGCCAGCAGCGGAGGCCTCGGGATGAACAATGAAAAACTGTTTTTT. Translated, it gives CASSGGLGMNNEKLFF.

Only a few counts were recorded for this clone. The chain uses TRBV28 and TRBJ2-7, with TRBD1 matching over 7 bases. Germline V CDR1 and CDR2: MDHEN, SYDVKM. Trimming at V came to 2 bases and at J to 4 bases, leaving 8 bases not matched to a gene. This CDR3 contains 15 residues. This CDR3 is CASSLPLLQGYEQYF. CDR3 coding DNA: TGTGCCAGCAGTTTACCACTACTACAGGGGTACGAGCAGTACTTC. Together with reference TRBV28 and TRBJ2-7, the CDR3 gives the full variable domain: DVKVTQSSRYLVKRTGEKVFLECVQDMDHENMFWYRQDPGLGLRLIYFSYDVKMKEKGDIPEGYSVSREKKERFSLILESASTNQTSMYLCASSLPLLQGYEQYFGPGTRLTVT.

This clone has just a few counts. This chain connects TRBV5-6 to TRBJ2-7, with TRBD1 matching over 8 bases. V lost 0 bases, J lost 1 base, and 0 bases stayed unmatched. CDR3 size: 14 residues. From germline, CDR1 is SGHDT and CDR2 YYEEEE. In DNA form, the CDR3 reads TGTGCCAGCAGCTTGGACAGGGGGTCCTACGAGCAGTACTTC. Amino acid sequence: CASSLDRGSYEQYF. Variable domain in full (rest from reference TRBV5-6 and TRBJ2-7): DAGVTQSPTHLIKTRGQQVTLRCSPKSGHDTVSWYQQALGQGPQFIFQYYEEEERQRGNFPDRFSGHQFPNYSSELNVNALLLGDSALYLCASSLDRGSYEQYFGPGTRLTVT.

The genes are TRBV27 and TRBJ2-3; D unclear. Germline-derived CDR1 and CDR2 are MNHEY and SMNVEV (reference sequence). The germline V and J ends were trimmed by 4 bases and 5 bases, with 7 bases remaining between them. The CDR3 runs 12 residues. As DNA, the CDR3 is TGTGCCAGCAGTTCCGTCCGAGATACGCAGTATTTT. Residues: CASSSVRDTQYF.

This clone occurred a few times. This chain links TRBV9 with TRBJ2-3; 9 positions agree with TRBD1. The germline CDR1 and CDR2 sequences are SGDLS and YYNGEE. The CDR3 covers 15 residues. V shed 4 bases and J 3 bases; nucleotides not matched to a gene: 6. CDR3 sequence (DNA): TGTGCCAGCAGCTTGGACAGGGGCAGTACAGATACGCAGTATTTT. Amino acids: CASSLDRGSTDTQYF. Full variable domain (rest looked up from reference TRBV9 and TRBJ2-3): DSGVTQTPKHLITATGQRVTLRCSPRSGDLSVYWYQQSLDQGLQFLIQYYNGEERAKGNILERFSAQQFPDLHSELNLSSLELGDSALYFCASSLDRGSTDTQYFGPGTRLTVL.

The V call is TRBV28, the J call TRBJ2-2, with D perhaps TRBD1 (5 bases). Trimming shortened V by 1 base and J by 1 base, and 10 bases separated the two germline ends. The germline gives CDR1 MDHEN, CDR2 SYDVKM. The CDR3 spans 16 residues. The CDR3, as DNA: TGTGCCAGCAGTTTATTCCGGACACGGAACACCGGGGAGCTGTTTTTT. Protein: CASSLFRTRNTGELFF.

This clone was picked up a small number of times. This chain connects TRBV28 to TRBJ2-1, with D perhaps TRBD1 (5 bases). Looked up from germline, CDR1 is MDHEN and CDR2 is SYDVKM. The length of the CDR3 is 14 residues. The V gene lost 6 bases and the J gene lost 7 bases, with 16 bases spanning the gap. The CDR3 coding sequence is TGTGCCAGCAGACTCCAGACAGTCTGGAATGAGCAGTTCTTC. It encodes CASRLQTVWNEQFF.

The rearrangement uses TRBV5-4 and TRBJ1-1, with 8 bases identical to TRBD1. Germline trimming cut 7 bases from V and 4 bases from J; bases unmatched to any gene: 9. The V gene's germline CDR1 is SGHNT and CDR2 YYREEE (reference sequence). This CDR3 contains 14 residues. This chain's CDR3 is CASGTGTGATEAFF. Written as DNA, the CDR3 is TGTGCCAGCGGAACCGGGACAGGAGCCACTGAAGCTTTCTTT.

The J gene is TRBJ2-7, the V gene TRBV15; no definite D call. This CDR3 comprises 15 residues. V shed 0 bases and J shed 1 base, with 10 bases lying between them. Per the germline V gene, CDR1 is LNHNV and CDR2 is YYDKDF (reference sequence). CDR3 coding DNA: TGTGCCACCAGCAGAGAAGTCGCCCTATCCTACGAGCAGTACTTC. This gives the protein CATSREVALSYEQYF.

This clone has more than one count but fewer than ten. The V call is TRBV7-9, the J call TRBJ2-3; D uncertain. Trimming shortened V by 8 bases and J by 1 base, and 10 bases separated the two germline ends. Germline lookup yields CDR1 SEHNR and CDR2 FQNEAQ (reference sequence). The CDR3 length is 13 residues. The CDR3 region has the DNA TGTGCCAGCGCCCTCCGCGGCACAGATACGCAGTATTTT. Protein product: CASALRGTDTQYF.

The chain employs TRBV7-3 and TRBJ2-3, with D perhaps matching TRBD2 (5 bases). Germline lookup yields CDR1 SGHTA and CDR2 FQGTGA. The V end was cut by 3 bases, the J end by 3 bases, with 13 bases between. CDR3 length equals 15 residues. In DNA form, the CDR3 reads TGTGCCAGCAGCTTCAGCGGTGGTGGTACAGATACGCAGTATTTT. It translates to CASSFSGGGTDTQYF.

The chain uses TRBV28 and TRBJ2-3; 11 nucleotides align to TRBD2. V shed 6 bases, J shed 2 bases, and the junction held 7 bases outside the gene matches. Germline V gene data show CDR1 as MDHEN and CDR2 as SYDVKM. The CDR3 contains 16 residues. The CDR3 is CASSRGLAEITDTQYF. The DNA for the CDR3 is TGTGCCAGCAGCCGGGGACTAGCGGAGATCACAGATACGCAGTATTTT.

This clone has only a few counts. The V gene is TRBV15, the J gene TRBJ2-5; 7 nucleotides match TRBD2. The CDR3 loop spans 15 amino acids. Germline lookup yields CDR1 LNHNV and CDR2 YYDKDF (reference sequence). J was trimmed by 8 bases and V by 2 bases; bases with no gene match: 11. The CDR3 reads CATSRTPSGSDTQYF. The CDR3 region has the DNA TGTGCCACCAGCAGAACCCCTAGCGGCTCCGACACCCAGTACTTC. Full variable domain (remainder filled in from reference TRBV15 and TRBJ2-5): DAMVIQNPRYQVTQFGKPVTLSCSQTLNHNVMYWYQQKSSQAPKLLFHYYDKDFNNEADTPDNFQSRRPNTSFCFLDIRSPGLGDTAMYLCATSRTPSGSDTQYFGPGTRLLVL.

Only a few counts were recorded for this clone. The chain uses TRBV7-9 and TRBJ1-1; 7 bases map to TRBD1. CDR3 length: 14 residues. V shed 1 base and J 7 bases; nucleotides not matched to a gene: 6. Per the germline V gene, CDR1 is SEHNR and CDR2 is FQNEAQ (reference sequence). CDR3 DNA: TGTGCCAGCAGCTTAGGACGAGGACAGGATGAAGCTTTCTTT. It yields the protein CASSLGRGQDEAFF.

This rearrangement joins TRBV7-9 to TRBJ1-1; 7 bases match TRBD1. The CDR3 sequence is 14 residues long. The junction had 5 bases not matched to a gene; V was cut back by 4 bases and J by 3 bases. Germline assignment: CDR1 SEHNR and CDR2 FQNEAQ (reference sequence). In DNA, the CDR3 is TGTGCCAGCAGCTCCCAGGGGACAGACACTGAAGCTTTCTTT. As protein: CASSSQGTDTEAFF.

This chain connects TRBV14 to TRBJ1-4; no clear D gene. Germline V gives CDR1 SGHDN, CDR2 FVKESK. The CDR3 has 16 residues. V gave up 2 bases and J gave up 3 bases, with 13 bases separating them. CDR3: CASSQNTPGANEKLFF. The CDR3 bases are TGTGCCAGCAGCCAAAATACTCCGGGAGCTAATGAAAAACTGTTTTTT.

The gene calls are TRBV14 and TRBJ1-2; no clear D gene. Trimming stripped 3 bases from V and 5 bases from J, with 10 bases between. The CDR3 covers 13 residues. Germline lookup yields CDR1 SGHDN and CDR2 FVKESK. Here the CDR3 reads CASSHGAAYGYTF. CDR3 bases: TGTGCCAGCAGCCATGGAGCCGCGTATGGCTACACCTTC.

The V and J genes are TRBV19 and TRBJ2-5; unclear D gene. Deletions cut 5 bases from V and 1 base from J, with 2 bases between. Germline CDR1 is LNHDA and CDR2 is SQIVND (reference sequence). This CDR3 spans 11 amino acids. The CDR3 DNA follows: TGTGCCAGTAGTGCCCAAGAGACCCAGTACTTC. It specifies CASSAQETQYF.

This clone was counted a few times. The CDR3 reads CASSSKGGIQETQYF. The CDR3 DNA reads as TGTGCCAGCAGCTCGAAGGGGGGAATCCAAGAGACCCAGTACTTC. The chain links TRBV5-4 to TRBJ2-5; D possibly uses TRBD1 or TRBD2 (6 bases each). Germline V gives CDR1 SGHNT, CDR2 YYREEE (reference sequence). Trimming shortened V by 3 bases and J by 1 base, and 13 bases separated the two germline ends. CDR3 size: 15 residues. Drawing the rest from reference TRBV5-4 and TRBJ2-5, the complete variable domain is ETGVTQSPTHLIKTRGQQVTLRCSSQSGHNTVSWYQQALGQGPQFIFQYYREEENGRGNFPPRFSGLQFPNYSSELNVNALELDDSALYLCASSSKGGIQETQYFGPGTRLLVL.

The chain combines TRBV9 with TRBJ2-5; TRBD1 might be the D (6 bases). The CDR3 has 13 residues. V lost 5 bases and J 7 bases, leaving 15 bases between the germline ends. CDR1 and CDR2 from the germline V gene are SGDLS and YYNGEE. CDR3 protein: CASRGPSGATQYF. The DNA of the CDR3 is TGTGCCAGCAGAGGACCTTCAGGGGCGACCCAGTACTTC.

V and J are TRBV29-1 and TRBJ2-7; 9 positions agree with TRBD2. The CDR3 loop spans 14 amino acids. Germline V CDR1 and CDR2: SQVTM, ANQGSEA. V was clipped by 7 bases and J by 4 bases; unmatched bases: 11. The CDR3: CSGVTSGSGYEQYF. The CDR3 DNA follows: TGCAGCGGCGTAACTAGCGGGTCTGGGTACGAGCAGTACTTC.

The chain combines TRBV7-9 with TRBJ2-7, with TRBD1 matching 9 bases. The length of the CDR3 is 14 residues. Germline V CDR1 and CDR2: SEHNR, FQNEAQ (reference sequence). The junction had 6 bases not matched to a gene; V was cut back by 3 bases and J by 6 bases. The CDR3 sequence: CASSLPGQGFEQYF. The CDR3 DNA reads TGTGCCAGCAGCTTGCCGGGACAGGGTTTCGAGCAGTACTTC.

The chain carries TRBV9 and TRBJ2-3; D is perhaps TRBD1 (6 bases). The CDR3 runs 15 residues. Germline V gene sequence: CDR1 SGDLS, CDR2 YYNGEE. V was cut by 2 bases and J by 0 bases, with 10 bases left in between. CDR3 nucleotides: TGTGCCAGCAGCGTCGGACAGATAAGCACAGATACGCAGTATTTT. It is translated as CASSVGQISTDTQYF.

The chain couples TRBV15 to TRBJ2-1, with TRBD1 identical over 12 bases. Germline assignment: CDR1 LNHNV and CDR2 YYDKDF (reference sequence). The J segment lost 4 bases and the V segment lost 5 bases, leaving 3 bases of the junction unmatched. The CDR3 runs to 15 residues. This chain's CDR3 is CATSPGQGAYNEQFF. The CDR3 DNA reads TGTGCCACCAGCCCGGGACAGGGGGCATACAATGAGCAGTTCTTC.

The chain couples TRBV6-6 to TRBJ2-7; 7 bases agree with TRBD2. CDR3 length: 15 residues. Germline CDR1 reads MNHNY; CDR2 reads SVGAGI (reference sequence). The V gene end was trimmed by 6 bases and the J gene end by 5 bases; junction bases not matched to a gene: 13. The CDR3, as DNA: TGTGCCAGCAGATACCAGCGGGACTTTGGAGACGAGCAGTACTTC. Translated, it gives CASRYQRDFGDEQYF.

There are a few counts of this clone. The CDR3 here is CASQVGGANSYEQYF. The CDR3 nucleotides read TGTGCCAGCCAAGTTGGGGGAGCGAACTCCTACGAGCAGTACTTC. V and J are TRBV7-2 and TRBJ2-7; D possibly matches TRBD1 or TRBD2 (5 bases each). Deletions cut 8 bases from V and 0 bases from J, with 17 bases between. The CDR3 is 15 residues long. CDR1 is SGHTA and CDR2 is FQGNSA in the germline V gene.

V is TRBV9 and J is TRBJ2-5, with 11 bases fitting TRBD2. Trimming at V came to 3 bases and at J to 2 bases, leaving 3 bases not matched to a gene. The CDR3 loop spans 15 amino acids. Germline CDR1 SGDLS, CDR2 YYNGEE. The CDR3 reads CASSGTSGLQETQYF. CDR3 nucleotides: TGTGCCAGCAGCGGGACTAGCGGGCTTCAAGAGACCCAGTACTTC.